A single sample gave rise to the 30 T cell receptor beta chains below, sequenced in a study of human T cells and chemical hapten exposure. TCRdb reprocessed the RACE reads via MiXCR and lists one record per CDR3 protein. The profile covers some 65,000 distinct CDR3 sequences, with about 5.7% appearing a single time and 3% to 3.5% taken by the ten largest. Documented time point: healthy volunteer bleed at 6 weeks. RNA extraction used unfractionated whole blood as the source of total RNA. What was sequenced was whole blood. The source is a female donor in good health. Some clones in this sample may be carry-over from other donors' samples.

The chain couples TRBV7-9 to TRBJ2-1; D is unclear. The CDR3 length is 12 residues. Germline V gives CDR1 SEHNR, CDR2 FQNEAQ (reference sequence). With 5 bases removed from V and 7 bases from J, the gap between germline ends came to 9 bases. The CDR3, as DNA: TGTGCCAGCAGCCCCGACGGGAATGAGCAGTTCTTC. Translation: CASSPDGNEQFF.

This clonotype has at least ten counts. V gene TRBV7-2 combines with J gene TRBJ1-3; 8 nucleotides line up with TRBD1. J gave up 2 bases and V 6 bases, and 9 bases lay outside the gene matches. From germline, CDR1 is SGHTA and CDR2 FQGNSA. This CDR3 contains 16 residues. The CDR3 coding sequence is TGTGCCAGCAGATTAAGGGCAGGGGGCGCTGGAAACACCATATATTTT. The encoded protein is CASRLRAGGAGNTIYF.

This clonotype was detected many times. CDR3 nucleotide sequence: TGCAGTGCTAGACCCGCCAGCGGGAGGGAGGGGGGCGTAACAGATACGCAGTATTTT. Encoded protein: CSARPASGREGGVTDTQYF. The chain links TRBV20-1 to TRBJ2-3; TRBD2 matches 10 bases. Germline V CDR1 and CDR2: DFQATT, SNEGSKA (reference sequence). The CDR3 extends over 19 amino acids. V dropped 2 bases and J dropped 3; count of bases not matched to a gene: 17.

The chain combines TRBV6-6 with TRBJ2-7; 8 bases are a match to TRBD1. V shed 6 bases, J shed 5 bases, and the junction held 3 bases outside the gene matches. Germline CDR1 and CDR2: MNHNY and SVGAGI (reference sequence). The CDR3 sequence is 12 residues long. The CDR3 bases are TGTGCCAGCAGCTCGGACAGGGACGAGCAGTACTTC. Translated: CASSSDRDEQYF.

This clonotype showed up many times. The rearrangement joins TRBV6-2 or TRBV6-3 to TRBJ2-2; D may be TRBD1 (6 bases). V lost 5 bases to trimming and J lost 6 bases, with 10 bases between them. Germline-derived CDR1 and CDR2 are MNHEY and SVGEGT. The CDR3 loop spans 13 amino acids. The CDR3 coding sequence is TGTGCCAGCAGTAGACAGGAAGCCGGGGAGCTGTTTTTT. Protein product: CASSRQEAGELFF.

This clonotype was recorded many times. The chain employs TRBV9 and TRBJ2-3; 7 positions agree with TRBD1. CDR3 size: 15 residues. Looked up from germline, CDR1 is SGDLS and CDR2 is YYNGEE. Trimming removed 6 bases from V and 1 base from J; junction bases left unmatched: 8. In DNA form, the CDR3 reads TGTGCCAGCACCCCGACAGGGTTTGGCACAGATACGCAGTATTTT. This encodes CASTPTGFGTDTQYF.

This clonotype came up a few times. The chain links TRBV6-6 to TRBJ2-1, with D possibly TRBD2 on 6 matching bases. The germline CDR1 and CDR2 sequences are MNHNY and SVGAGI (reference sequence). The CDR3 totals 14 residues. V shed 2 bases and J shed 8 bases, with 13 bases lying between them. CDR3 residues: CASSYGTASDEQFF. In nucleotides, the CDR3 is TGTGCCAGCAGTTACGGGACTGCCTCGGATGAGCAGTTCTTC.

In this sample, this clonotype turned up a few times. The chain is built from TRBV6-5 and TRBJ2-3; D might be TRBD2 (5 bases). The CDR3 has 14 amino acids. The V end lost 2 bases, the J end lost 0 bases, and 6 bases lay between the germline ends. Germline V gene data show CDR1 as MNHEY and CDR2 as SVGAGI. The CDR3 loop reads CASSYTRSTDTQYF. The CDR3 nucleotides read TGTGCCAGCAGTTACACTAGGAGCACAGATACGCAGTATTTT.

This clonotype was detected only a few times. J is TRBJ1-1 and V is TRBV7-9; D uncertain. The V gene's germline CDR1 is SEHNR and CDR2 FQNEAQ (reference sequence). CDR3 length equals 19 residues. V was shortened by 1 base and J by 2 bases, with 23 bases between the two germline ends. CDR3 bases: TGTGCCAGCAGCTTAGATCGTATGGGGAGAGGCAGGTCCAACACTGAAGCTTTCTTT. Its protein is CASSLDRMGRGRSNTEAFF.

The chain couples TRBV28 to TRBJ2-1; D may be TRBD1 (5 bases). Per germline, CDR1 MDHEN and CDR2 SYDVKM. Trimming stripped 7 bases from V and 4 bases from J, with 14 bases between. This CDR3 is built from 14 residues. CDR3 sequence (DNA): TGTGCCAGCACCTCTTCGGCAGGGTACAATGAGCAGTTCTTC. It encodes CASTSSAGYNEQFF.

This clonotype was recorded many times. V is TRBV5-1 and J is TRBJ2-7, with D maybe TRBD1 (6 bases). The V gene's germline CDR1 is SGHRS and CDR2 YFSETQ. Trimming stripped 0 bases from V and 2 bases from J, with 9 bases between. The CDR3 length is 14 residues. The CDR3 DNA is TGCGCCAGCAGCTTGGAACAGGGACCCTACGAGCAGTACTTC. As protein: CASSLEQGPYEQYF.

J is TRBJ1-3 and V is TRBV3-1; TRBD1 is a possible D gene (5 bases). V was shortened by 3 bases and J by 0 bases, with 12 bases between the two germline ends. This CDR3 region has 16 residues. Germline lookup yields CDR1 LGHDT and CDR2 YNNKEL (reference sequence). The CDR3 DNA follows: TGTGCCAGCAGCCAGGGATGGGGGATCTCTGGAAACACCATATATTTT. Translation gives CASSQGWGISGNTIYF.

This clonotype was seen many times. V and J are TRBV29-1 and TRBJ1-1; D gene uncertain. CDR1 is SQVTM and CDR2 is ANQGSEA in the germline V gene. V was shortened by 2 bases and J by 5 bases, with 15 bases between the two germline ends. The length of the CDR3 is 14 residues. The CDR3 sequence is CSVERSGSGTEAFF. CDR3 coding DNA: TGCAGCGTTGAAAGATCGGGGTCTGGGACTGAAGCTTTCTTT.

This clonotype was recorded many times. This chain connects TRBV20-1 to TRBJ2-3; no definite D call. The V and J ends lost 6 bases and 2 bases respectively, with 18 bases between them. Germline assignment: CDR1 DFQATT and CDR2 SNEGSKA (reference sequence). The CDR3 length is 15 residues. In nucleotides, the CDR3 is TGCAGTGCCCGACCACCCTCAGCCGACACAGATACGCAGTATTTT. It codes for CSARPPSADTDTQYF.

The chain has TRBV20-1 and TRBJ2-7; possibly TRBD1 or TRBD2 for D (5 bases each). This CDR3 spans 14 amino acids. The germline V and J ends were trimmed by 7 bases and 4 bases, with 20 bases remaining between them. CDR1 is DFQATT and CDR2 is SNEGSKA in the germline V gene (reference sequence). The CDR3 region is CSGQPGPASYEQYF. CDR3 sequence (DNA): TGCAGTGGCCAACCGGGACCGGCGTCGTACGAGCAGTACTTC.

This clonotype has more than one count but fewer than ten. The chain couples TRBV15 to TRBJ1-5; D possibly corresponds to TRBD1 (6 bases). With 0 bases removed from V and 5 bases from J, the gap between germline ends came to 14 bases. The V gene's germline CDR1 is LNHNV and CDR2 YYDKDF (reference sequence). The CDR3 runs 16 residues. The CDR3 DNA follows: TGTGCCACCAGCAGAGATCCGGGGGCCGGGGATCAGCCCCAGCATTTT. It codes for CATSRDPGAGDQPQHF.

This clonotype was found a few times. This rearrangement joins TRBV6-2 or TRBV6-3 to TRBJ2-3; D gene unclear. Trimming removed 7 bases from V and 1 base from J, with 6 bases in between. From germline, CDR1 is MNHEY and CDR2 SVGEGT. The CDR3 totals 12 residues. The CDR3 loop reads CASKDGTDTQYF. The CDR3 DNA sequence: TGTGCCAGCAAGGACGGCACAGATACGCAGTATTTT.

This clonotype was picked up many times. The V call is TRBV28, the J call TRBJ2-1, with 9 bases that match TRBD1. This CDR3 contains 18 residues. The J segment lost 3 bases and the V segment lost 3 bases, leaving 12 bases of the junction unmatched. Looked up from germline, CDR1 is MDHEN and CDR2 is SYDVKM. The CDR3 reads CASSFRDRDPLGYNEQFF. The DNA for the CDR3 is TGTGCCAGCAGTTTCAGGGACAGGGACCCCCTCGGCTACAATGAGCAGTTCTTC.

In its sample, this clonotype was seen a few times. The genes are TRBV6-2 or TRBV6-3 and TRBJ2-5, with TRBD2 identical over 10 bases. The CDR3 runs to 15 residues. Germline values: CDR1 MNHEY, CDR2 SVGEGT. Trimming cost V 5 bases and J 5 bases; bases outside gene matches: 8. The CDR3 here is CASSNPLAGVETQYF. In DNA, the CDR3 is TGTGCCAGCAGTAACCCGCTAGCGGGAGTTGAGACCCAGTACTTC.

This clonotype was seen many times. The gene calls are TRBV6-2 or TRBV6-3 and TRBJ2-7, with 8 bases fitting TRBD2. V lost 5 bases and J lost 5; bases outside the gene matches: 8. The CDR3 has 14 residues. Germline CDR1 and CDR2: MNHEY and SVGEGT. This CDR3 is CASSKSGSGNEQYF. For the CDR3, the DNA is TGTGCCAGCAGTAAAAGCGGGAGTGGCAACGAGCAGTACTTC.

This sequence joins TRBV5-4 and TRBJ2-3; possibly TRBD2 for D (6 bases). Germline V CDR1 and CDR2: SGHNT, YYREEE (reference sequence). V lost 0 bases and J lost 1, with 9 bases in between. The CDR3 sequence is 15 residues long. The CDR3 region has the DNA TGTGCCAGCAGCTTGGATGGCGGGGGCACAGATACGCAGTATTTT. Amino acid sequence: CASSLDGGGTDTQYF. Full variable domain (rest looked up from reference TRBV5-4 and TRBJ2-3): ETGVTQSPTHLIKTRGQQVTLRCSSQSGHNTVSWYQQALGQGPQFIFQYYREEENGRGNFPPRFSGLQFPNYSSELNVNALELDDSALYLCASSLDGGGTDTQYFGPGTRLTVL.

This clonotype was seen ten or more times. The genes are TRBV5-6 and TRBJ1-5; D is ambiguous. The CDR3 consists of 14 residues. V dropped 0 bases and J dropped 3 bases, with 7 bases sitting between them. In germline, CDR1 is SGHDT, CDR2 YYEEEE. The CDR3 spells CASSLGGYNQPQHF. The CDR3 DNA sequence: TGTGCCAGCAGCTTGGGTGGGTACAATCAGCCCCAGCATTTT.

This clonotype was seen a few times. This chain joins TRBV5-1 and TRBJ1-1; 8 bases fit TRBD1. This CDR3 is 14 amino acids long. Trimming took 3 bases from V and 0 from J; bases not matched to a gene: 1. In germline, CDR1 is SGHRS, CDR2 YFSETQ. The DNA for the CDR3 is TGCGCCAGCAGCTCGGGACAGGTGAACACTGAAGCTTTCTTT. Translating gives CASSSGQVNTEAFF.

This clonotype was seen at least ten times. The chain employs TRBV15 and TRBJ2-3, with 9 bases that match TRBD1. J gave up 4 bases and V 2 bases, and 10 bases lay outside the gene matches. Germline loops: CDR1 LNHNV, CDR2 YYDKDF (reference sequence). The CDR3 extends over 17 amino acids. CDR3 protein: CATSRRPLTGGPDTQYF. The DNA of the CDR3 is TGTGCCACCAGCAGACGCCCCTTGACAGGGGGTCCAGATACGCAGTATTTT.

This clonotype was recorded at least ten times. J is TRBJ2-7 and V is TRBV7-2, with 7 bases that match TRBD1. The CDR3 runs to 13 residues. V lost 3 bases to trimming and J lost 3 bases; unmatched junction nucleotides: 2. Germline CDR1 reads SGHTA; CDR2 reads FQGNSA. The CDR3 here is CASSLGTVYEQYF. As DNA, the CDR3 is TGTGCCAGCAGCTTGGGGACAGTCTACGAGCAGTACTTC.

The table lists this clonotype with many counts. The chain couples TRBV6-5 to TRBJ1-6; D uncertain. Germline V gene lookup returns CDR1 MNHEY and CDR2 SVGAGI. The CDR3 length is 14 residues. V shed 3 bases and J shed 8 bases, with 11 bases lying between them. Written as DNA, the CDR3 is TGTGCCAGCAGTTATGATGGGCCTCATTCACCCCTCCACTTT. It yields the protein CASSYDGPHSPLHF.

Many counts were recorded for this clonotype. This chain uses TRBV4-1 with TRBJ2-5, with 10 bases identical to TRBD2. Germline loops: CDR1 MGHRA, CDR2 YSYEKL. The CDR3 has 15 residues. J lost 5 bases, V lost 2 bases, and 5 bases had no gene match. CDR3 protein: CASSQPPSGSETQYF. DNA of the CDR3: TGCGCCAGCAGCCAACCCCCTAGCGGGAGCGAGACCCAGTACTTC.

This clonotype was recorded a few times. CDR3 nucleotides: TGTGCCACCAGCAGAGATCGGGTGGGAGATACGGGGGAGCAGTTCTTC. Amino acid sequence: CATSRDRVGDTGEQFF. The V call is TRBV15, the J call TRBJ2-1; maybe TRBD2 (5 bases). CDR3 length: 16 residues. Trimming shortened V by 0 bases and J by 10 bases, and 19 bases separated the two germline ends. Germline V gene data show CDR1 as LNHNV and CDR2 as YYDKDF (reference sequence).

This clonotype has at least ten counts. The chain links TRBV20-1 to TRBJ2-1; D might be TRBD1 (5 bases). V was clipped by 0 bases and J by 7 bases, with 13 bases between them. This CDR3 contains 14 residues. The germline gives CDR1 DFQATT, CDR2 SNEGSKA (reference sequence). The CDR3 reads CSARDRQNNNEQFF. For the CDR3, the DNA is TGCAGTGCTAGAGACCGACAGAACAATAATGAGCAGTTCTTC.

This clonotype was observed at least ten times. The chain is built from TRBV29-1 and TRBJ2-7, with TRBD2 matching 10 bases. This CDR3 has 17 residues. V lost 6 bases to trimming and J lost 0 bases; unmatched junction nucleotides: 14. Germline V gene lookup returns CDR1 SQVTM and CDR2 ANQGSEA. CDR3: CSVRGLAGEGVSYEQYF. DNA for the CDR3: TGCAGCGTGAGGGGTCTAGCGGGAGAGGGGGTCTCCTACGAGCAGTACTTC.